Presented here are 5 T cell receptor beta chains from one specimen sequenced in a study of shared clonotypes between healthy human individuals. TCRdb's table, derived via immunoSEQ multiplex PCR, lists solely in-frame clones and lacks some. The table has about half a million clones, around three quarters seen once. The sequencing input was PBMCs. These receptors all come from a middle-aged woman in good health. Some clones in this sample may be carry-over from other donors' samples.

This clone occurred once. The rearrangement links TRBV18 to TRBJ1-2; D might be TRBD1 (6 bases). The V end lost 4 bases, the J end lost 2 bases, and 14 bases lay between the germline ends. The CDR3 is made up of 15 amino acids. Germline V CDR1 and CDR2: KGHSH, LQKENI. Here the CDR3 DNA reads TGTGCCAGCTCACGGACCAGGGGCACCAACTATGGCTACACCTTC. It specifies CASSRTRGTNYGYTF. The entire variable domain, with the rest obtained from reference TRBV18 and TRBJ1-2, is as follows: NAGVMQNPRHLVRRRGQEARLRCSPMKGHSHVYWYRQLPEEGLKFMVYLQKENIIDESGMPKERFSAEFPKEGPSILRIQQVVRGDSAAYFCASSRTRGTNYGYTFGSGTRLTVV.

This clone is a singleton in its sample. The CDR3 DNA reads TGTGCCAGCTCAACATCAGGGACGAGCAATCAGCCCCAGCATTTT. Translated, it gives CASSTSGTSNQPQHF. The V and J genes are TRBV18 and TRBJ1-5; a weak D match, TRBD1 (5 bases). Trimming removed 5 bases at V and 1 base at J, with 12 bases between. This CDR3 is built from 15 residues. Germline V lookup: CDR1 KGHSH, CDR2 LQKENI.

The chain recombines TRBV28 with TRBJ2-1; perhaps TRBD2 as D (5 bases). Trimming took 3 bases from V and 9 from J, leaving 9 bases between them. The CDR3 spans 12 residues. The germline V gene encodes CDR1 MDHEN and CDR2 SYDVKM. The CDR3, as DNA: TGTGCCAGCAGTTTTAACGAGGGTGAGCAGTTCTTC. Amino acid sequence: CASSFNEGEQFF.

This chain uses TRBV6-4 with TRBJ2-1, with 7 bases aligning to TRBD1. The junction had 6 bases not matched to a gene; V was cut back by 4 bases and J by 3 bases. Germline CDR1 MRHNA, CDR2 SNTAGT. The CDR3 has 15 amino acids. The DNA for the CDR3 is TGTGCCAGCAGTGTTGGGACAGACTACTACAATGAGCAGTTCTTC. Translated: CASSVGTDYYNEQFF.

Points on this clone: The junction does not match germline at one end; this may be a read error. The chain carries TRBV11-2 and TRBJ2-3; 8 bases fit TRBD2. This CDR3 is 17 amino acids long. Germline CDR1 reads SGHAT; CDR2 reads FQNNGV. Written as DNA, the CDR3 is TGTGCCAGCAGCTTAGGGCCGGGACTAGGGCCCACAGTTACGCAGTATTTT. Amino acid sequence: CASSLGPGLGPTVTQYF.